One sample yielded the 31 T cell receptor beta chains listed below, sequenced in a study of CD8 T cells in Susac syndrome. An input of roughly 0.45 to 1 ug of RNA was subjected to reverse transcription using random hexamers. Using its own MiXCR run on the immunoSEQ multiplex PCR reads, TCRdb lists one record per CDR3 protein. The sample has around 190,000 distinct CDR3 sequences; roughly 94% are singletons. Input material: CD4+ T cells from PBMCs. The receptors were gathered from a human donor with Susac syndrome.

The V and J genes are TRBV6-5 and TRBJ2-3; weak D call: TRBD2 (6 bases). Between the trimmed V and J ends, which lost 2 bases and 4 bases, there was a span of 10 bases. CDR1 and CDR2 (germline): MNHEY, SVGAGI. The CDR3 totals 14 residues. The CDR3 DNA sequence: TGTGCCAGCAGTTACGGCAGGGAGGCAGATACGCAGTATTTT. Translating gives CASSYGREADTQYF.

V is TRBV20-1 and J is TRBJ2-2; TRBD1 might be the D (6 bases). Trimming took off 5 bases at V and 2 bases at J, with 18 bases between the two ends. The CDR3 consists of 16 residues. Germline CDR1 DFQATT, CDR2 SNEGSKA (reference sequence). CDR3 nucleotides: TGCAGTGCTCACCCCCAGGGGAAGGGTAACACCGGGGAGCTGTTTTTT. Its translation: CSAHPQGKGNTGELFF.

The chain recombines TRBV3-1 with TRBJ2-5, with D unclear. This CDR3 is built from 14 residues. From germline, CDR1 is LGHDT and CDR2 YNNKEL (reference sequence). The V end lost 0 bases, the J end lost 5 bases, and 10 bases lay between the germline ends. The CDR3 sequence: CASSQDGRRETQYF. DNA for the CDR3: TGTGCCAGCAGCCAAGACGGGCGTAGGGAGACCCAGTACTTC.

Concerning this clonotype itself: Sequence at one end of the junction differs from germline and may be a read error. The chain links TRBV2 to TRBJ1-1, with 7 bases aligning to TRBD1. The CDR3 has 13 residues. The germline CDR1 and CDR2 sequences are SNHLY and FYNNEI. The CDR3 DNA sequence: TGTGCCAGCAAAAGACAGGGCAACACTGAAGCTCGGTTT. Protein sequence: CASKRQGNTEARF.

This rearrangement joins TRBV7-8 to TRBJ2-7, with D uncertain. The CDR3 is made up of 11 amino acids. Trimming stripped 5 bases from V and 4 bases from J, with 6 bases between. Germline assignment: CDR1 SGHVS and CDR2 FQNEAQ. The CDR3 bases are TGTGCCAGCAGCCCTCGTTACGAGCAGTACTTC. Protein sequence: CASSPRYEQYF.

The chain employs TRBV15 and TRBJ1-5; 10 bases agree with TRBD1. Losses at the gene ends were 0 bases for V and 6 bases for J; bases not matched to a gene: 5. The CDR3 is 16 residues long. Looked up from germline, CDR1 is LNHNV and CDR2 is YYDKDF (reference sequence). The CDR3 nucleotides are TGTGCCACCAGCAGAGAAGGACAGGGGGTAAGTCAGCCCCAGCATTTT. The encoded protein is CATSREGQGVSQPQHF.

This chain uses TRBV3-1 with TRBJ1-2, with 7 bases lining up with TRBD1. CDR3 length: 13 residues. Per germline, CDR1 LGHDT and CDR2 YNNKEL (reference sequence). Trimming at V came to 4 bases and at J to 8 bases, leaving 7 bases not matched to a gene. CDR3 DNA sequence: TGTGCCAGCAGCCGGGACAGCCTTGGGGGCTACACCTTC. Protein product: CASSRDSLGGYTF.

The CDR3 coding sequence is TGTGCCAGCAGTGAGGGAAAGGACAGGGGGGATCAGCCCCAGCATTTT. Translating gives CASSEGKDRGDQPQHF. The genes are TRBV25-1 and TRBJ1-5, with TRBD1 identical over 10 bases. The CDR3 sequence is 16 residues long. Trimming at V came to 3 bases and at J to 5 bases, leaving 7 bases not matched to a gene. Germline CDR1 MGHDK, CDR2 SYGVNS.

The genes are TRBV9 and TRBJ2-3; possibly TRBD1 for D (5 bases). CDR1 is SGDLS and CDR2 is YYNGEE in the germline V gene. The V and J ends lost 6 bases and 5 bases respectively, with 22 bases between them. This CDR3 contains 16 residues. The CDR3 reads CASTPRPRAPQDTQYF. CDR3 nucleotide sequence: TGTGCCAGCACCCCTAGGCCCAGGGCCCCCCAAGATACGCAGTATTTT.

The chain recombines TRBV19 with TRBJ1-5; 11 nucleotides agree with TRBD1. Losses at the gene ends were 10 bases for V and 0 bases for J; bases not matched to a gene: 5. The CDR3 has 15 amino acids. CDR1 and CDR2 from the germline V gene are LNHDA and SQIVND (reference sequence). The CDR3 DNA is TGTGCCACGGGACAGGGGGTGGTTAGCAATCAGCCCCAGCATTTT. Translated, it gives CATGQGVVSNQPQHF.

This chain links TRBV10-3 with TRBJ2-5, with a weak D call TRBD1 (6 bases). The CDR3 consists of 16 residues. The V end was cut by 3 bases, the J end by 4 bases, with 18 bases between. Looked up from germline, CDR1 is ENHRY and CDR2 is SYGVKD. In DNA, the CDR3 is TGTGCCATCAGTGATCTTGTAAGGGGGTCTGCAGAGACCCAGTACTTC. This codes for CAISDLVRGSAETQYF.

This clonotype showed up just once. The gene calls are TRBV20-1 and TRBJ1-6, with a weak D call TRBD1 (5 bases). V lost 3 bases and J lost 7, with 13 bases in between. Germline assignment: CDR1 DFQATT and CDR2 SNEGSKA (reference sequence). The CDR3 is made up of 14 amino acids. The chain's CDR3 is CSARSGTANSPLHF. The DNA of the CDR3 is TGCAGTGCTAGGTCCGGGACGGCCAATTCACCCCTCCACTTT.

The chain has TRBV30 and TRBJ1-3; TRBD1 is a possible D gene (6 bases). The length of the CDR3 is 14 residues. With 0 bases removed from V and 9 bases from J, the gap between germline ends came to 15 bases. Germline CDR1 GTSNPN, CDR2 SVGIG (reference sequence). In DNA form, the CDR3 reads TGTGCCTGGAGTGTAGGGGGATTTGTCGGCACCATATATTTT. It specifies CAWSVGGFVGTIYF.

The chain employs TRBV5-1 and TRBJ2-7, with 10 bases that match TRBD1. The CDR3 covers 14 residues. The junction had 7 bases not matched to a gene; V was cut back by 4 bases and J by 6 bases. Germline loops: CDR1 SGHRS, CDR2 YFSETQ. This CDR3 reads CASSEGTGVSEQYF. CDR3 bases: TGCGCCAGCAGCGAAGGGACAGGGGTAAGCGAGCAGTACTTC.

J is TRBJ2-7 and V is TRBV6-5, with a tentative D call TRBD1 (7 bases). The CDR3 loop spans 12 amino acids. Trimming left V 6 bases short and J 11 bases short, with 17 bases between. Germline assignment: CDR1 MNHEY and CDR2 SVGAGI. CDR3 region: CASSPQSGGKYF. CDR3 DNA sequence: TGTGCCAGCAGCCCTCAATCAGGGGGGAAGTACTTC.

This clonotype was recorded once. The rearrangement joins TRBV30 to TRBJ1-3, with D unresolved. The ends were cut back, 1 base at V and 4 bases at J, with 8 bases in the middle. Germline-derived CDR1 and CDR2 are GTSNPN and SVGIG (reference sequence). The CDR3 is 13 residues long. The CDR3 DNA reads as TGTGCCTGGAGTGCTGGGCCCGGAAACACCATATATTTT. Its translation is CAWSAGPGNTIYF.

The chain is built from TRBV5-4 and TRBJ2-1; D is perhaps TRBD2 (7 bases). The CDR3 loop spans 15 amino acids. V was clipped by 7 bases and J by 1 base, with 15 bases between them. From germline, CDR1 is SGHNT and CDR2 YYREEE (reference sequence). In nucleotides, the CDR3 is TGTGCCAGCTTTTTAGGGGGGGGTTCCTACAATGAGCAGTTCTTC. Protein: CASFLGGGSYNEQFF.

V is TRBV12-3 or TRBV12-4 and J is TRBJ1-6; D perhaps matches TRBD1 (5 bases). The V and J ends lost 6 bases and 6 bases respectively, with 18 bases between them. This CDR3 is 16 amino acids long. CDR3 amino acids: CASSPRGGTANSPLHF. In DNA, the CDR3 is TGTGCCAGCAGCCCTCGGGGGGGGACGGCTAATTCACCCCTCCACTTT.

There are a few counts of this clonotype. This rearrangement joins TRBV6-1 to TRBJ2-7, with 11 bases identical to TRBD1. Germline assignment: CDR1 MNHNS and CDR2 SASEGT. CDR3 size: 15 residues. Trimming removed 6 bases from V and 5 bases from J; junction bases left unmatched: 9. CDR3 sequence: CASRPGTGGRDEQYF. For the CDR3, the DNA is TGTGCCAGCAGACCCGGGACAGGGGGTAGAGACGAGCAGTACTTC.

This chain links TRBV10-3 with TRBJ2-1; D gene unclear. There are 11 residues in the CDR3. V lost 0 bases and J lost 10, with 4 bases in between. In germline, CDR1 is ENHRY, CDR2 SYGVKD. This chain's CDR3 is CAISESLEQFF. The CDR3 DNA sequence: TGTGCCATCAGTGAGTCGTTGGAGCAGTTCTTC.

The V gene is TRBV18, the J gene TRBJ1-6; D gene uncertain. There are 13 residues in the CDR3. Germline CDR1 is KGHSH and CDR2 is LQKENI. The germline V and J ends were trimmed by 3 bases and 10 bases, with 10 bases remaining between them. The CDR3 protein is CASSPANRSPLHF. The CDR3, as DNA: TGTGCCAGCTCACCGGCAAACCGATCACCCCTCCACTTT.

The V and J genes are TRBV20-1 and TRBJ1-3, with a tentative D call TRBD1 (5 bases). In germline, CDR1 is DFQATT, CDR2 SNEGSKA (reference sequence). V shed 5 bases and J shed 2 bases, with 19 bases lying between them. This CDR3 is 16 amino acids long. CDR3 in amino acids: CSAGSQAGTAGNTIYF. CDR3 nucleotides: TGCAGTGCTGGGTCTCAGGCCGGGACCGCTGGAAACACCATATATTTT.

This clonotype came up a few times. This chain joins TRBV11-2 and TRBJ2-7; perhaps TRBD1 as D (6 bases). The germline CDR1 and CDR2 sequences are SGHAT and FQNNGV. Trimming removed 1 base at V and 1 base at J, with 11 bases between. The CDR3 covers 15 residues. The CDR3, as DNA: TGTGCCAGCAGCTTAGGGACAGCATTATCCTACGAGCAGTACTTC. It is translated as CASSLGTALSYEQYF.

The V call is TRBV29-1, the J call TRBJ1-1, with 7 bases aligning to TRBD1. This CDR3 is 13 amino acids long. V lost 7 bases and J lost 1; bases outside the gene matches: 6. Germline lookup yields CDR1 SQVTM and CDR2 ANQGSEA. Written as DNA, the CDR3 is TGCAGCGCCTCGACAGGGACGAACACTGAAGCTTTCTTT. Its translation is CSASTGTNTEAFF.

This chain uses TRBV21-1 with TRBJ2-3; TRBD1, the table's D call, was not compared with the DNA. TRBV21-1 is assigned pseudogene status. The CDR3 consists of 19 residues. DNA for the CDR3: TGTGCCAGCAGCAAAGACCCGGCCCCACAGGGAAAGTCGGCAGATACGCAGTATTTT. As protein: CASSKDPAPQGKSADTQYF.

This chain uses TRBV12-3 or TRBV12-4 with TRBJ2-2; D is unclear. V gave up 6 bases and J gave up 6 bases, with 11 bases separating them. The CDR3 has 13 residues. The CDR3 bases are TGTGCCAGCAGCGCCTTCAATCCCGGGGAGCTGTTTTTT. Amino acids: CASSAFNPGELFF.

This chain links TRBV6-5 with TRBJ2-5; 8 bases are shared with TRBD2. V shed 6 bases and J 5 bases; nucleotides not matched to a gene: 5. The CDR3 has 13 amino acids. Germline V gene data show CDR1 as MNHEY and CDR2 as SVGAGI. This CDR3 reads CASRAGVRETQYF. The CDR3, as DNA: TGTGCCAGCAGAGCGGGGGTTCGGGAGACCCAGTACTTC.

The chain employs TRBV29-1 and TRBJ2-7; 7 bases line up with TRBD1. Germline V lookup: CDR1 SQVTM, CDR2 ANQGSEA. The CDR3 extends over 13 amino acids. CDR3 sequence (DNA): TGCAGTTTAGGGGGCCTTATACCCTACGAGCAGTACTTC. As protein: CSLGGLIPYEQYF.

The gene calls are TRBV12-3 or TRBV12-4 and TRBJ2-5; D perhaps matches TRBD2 (5 bases). This CDR3 is 16 amino acids long. Trimming cost V 5 bases and J 3 bases, with 19 bases left between them. The CDR3 spells CASSRGRLVGEETQYF. CDR3 bases: TGTGCCAGCAGTCGCGGGCGGTTGGTAGGCGAAGAGACCCAGTACTTC.

The chain links TRBV5-4 to TRBJ1-5; D gene uncertain. CDR3 length: 14 residues. Germline V lookup: CDR1 SGHNT, CDR2 YYREEE (reference sequence). V was cut by 3 bases and J by 11 bases, with 18 bases left in between. CDR3 sequence: CASSSDQMIRTQHF. The CDR3 coding sequence is TGTGCCAGCAGCTCGGACCAGATGATTAGAACCCAGCATTTT. Full variable domain (remainder filled in from reference TRBV5-4 and TRBJ1-5): ETGVTQSPTHLIKTRGQQVTLRCSSQSGHNTVSWYQQALGQGPQFIFQYYREEENGRGNFPPRFSGLQFPNYSSELNVNALELDDSALYLCASSSDQMIRTQHFGDGTRLSIL.

This clonotype was seen only once. The chain couples TRBV3-1 to TRBJ2-1; D possibly matches TRBD1 or TRBD2 (5 bases each). Trimming removed 1 base at V and 6 bases at J, with 7 bases between. The CDR3 spans 13 residues. Germline V gives CDR1 LGHDT, CDR2 YNNKEL (reference sequence). Here the CDR3 reads CASSQGGVNEQFF. CDR3 coding DNA: TGTGCCAGCAGCCAAGGAGGGGTCAATGAGCAGTTCTTC.